This T cell receptor (beta chain) was sequenced in a study of T cell repertoires in cytomegalovirus infection. The wider study: In public TCR beta signatures, there were indications of both CMV infection and matching HLA type.

Via MiXCR, TCRdb re-called the reads, giving one row per CDR3 protein. The sample yields about 34,000 distinct CDR3 sequences, over 50% seen once. V shed 4 bases and J 8 bases; nucleotides not matched to a gene: 5. The CDR3 runs 14 residues. Germline loops: CDR1 SGHVT, CDR2 SQSDAQ. Study outcomes and limitations: The ex vivo response showed dominance by HLA-C-restricted CMV-specific TCR beta clonotypes.

This clonotype appeared a few times. Its antigen is undetermined. The V and J genes are TRBV7-4 and TRBJ1-2, with 12 nucleotides matching TRBD1. The sequencing used CD8+ T cells from cultured PBMCs, collected from culture after CMV antigen stimulation. The sequence came from a human donor in good health (CMV status not recorded). Some clones in this sample may be carry-over from other donors' samples. CDR3: CASSSGTGGLGYTF. CDR3 DNA: TGTGCCAGCAGCTCCGGGACAGGGGGCCTCGGCTACACCTTC.